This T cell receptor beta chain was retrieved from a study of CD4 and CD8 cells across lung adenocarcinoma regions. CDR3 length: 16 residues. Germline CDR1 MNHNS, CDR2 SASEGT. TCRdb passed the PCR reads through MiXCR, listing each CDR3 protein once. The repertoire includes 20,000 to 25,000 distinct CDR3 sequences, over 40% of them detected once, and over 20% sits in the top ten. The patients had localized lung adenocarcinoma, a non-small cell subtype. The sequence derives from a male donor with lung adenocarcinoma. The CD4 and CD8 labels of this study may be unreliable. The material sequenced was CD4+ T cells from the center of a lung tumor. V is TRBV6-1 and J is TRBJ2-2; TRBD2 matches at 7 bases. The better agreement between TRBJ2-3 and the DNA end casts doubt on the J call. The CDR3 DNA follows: TGTGCCAGCAGTGAAGAGGGACTACCGAGCACCGGTGAGCAGTATTTT. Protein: CASSEEGLPSTGEQYF.